Following are 26 T cell receptor beta chains from one sample sequenced in a study of control samples from healthy donors and cancer patients (dated by TCRdb to 2018 to 2020). The library was generated by the immunoSEQ multiplex PCR assay. TCRdb mirrors the immuneACCESS table, restricted to in-frame sequences. Some clones are absent from its copies; in checked studies, under half trace to an unresolved V gene, and the reason for the others is unknown. The sample table lists approximately 50,000 clones, roughly 86% of them with a count of one. The ten biggest clones cover about 13% of the sample. Sequenced input: PBMCs. The receptor source for this set is a woman aged 60-70 years with lung cancer.

This sequence joins TRBV2 and TRBJ2-5; D unclear. Germline V gene sequence: CDR1 SNHLY, CDR2 FYNNEI. This CDR3 has 14 residues. V was shortened by 6 bases and J by 0 bases, with 11 bases between the two germline ends. DNA of the CDR3: TGTGCCAGCAGCTACACAGTTTACCAAGAGACCCAGTACTTC. Translation gives CASSYTVYQETQYF.

Comment on this clone: The sample holds other DNA sequences that translate to the same CDR3. This chain joins TRBV6-1 and TRBJ1-5; the D is unclear. V lost 3 bases and J 0 bases, leaving 9 bases between the germline ends. Germline values: CDR1 MNHNS, CDR2 SASEGT. This CDR3 is built from 15 residues. The CDR3 DNA reads TGTGCCAGCAGTGAGGGCGGCTATAGCAATCAGCCCCAGCATTTT. Its translation: CASSEGGYSNQPQHF.

The J gene is TRBJ2-1, the V gene TRBV18, with D perhaps TRBD1 (6 bases). This CDR3 spans 13 amino acids. V was cut by 4 bases and J by 9 bases, with 13 bases left in between. Germline assignment: CDR1 KGHSH and CDR2 LQKENI. The CDR3 DNA is TGTGCCAGCTCACAGGACAGCCAAGGTGAGCAGTTCTTC. Protein product: CASSQDSQGEQFF.

A few counts support this clone. The rearrangement links TRBV19 to TRBJ1-2, with TRBD1 identical over 7 bases. The CDR3 runs 12 residues. Trimming removed 9 bases from V and 4 bases from J; junction bases left unmatched: 5. Germline lookup yields CDR1 LNHDA and CDR2 SQIVND (reference sequence). CDR3 region: CASESGGYGYTF. The CDR3 coding sequence is TGTGCCAGCGAATCAGGGGGCTATGGCTACACCTTC.

The chain has TRBV2 and TRBJ2-3, with D tentatively TRBD2 (5 bases). The CDR3 consists of 15 residues. Germline V gene sequence: CDR1 SNHLY, CDR2 FYNNEI. V was shortened by 5 bases and J by 2 bases, with 14 bases between the two germline ends. The CDR3 reads CASSTRQISTDTQYF. DNA of the CDR3: TGTGCCAGCAGTACTAGGCAGATATCCACAGATACGCAGTATTTT. Complete variable domain (other parts from reference TRBV2 and TRBJ2-3): EPEVTQTPSHQVTQMGQEVILRCVPISNHLYFYWYRQILGQKVEFLVSFYNNEISEKSEIFDDQFSVERPDGSNFTLKIRSTKLEDSAMYFCASSTRQISTDTQYFGPGTRLTVL.

The V and J genes are TRBV5-1 and TRBJ1-2; TRBD1 aligns across 8 bases. With V trimmed by 0 bases and J by 4 bases, 8 bases remained unmatched. From germline, CDR1 is SGHRS and CDR2 YFSETQ. This CDR3 has 16 residues. The CDR3 coding sequence is TGCGCCAGCAGCTTGGAGTCGGCAGGGGGCCCCTATGGCTACACCTTC. Translation gives CASSLESAGGPYGYTF.

The J gene is TRBJ2-5, the V gene TRBV10-3, with D unresolved. The CDR3 sequence is 14 residues long. Trimming cost V 9 bases and J 0 bases, with 14 bases left between them. From germline, CDR1 is ENHRY and CDR2 SYGVKD. CDR3 nucleotides: TGTGCCATTTCTCCTAACAGCAACCAAGAGACCCAGTACTTC. Translation gives CAISPNSNQETQYF.

The chain employs TRBV5-4 and TRBJ1-4; D gene unclear. Germline V gene sequence: CDR1 SGHNT, CDR2 YYREEE (reference sequence). This CDR3 region has 15 residues. The V end was cut by 0 bases, the J end by 5 bases, with 11 bases between. CDR3 sequence reads: CASSLVGGRNEKLFF. CDR3 DNA: TGTGCCAGCAGCTTGGTAGGTGGCCGAAATGAAAAACTGTTTTTT. Supplemented by reference TRBV5-4 and TRBJ1-4, the full variable domain reads ETGVTQSPTHLIKTRGQQVTLRCSSQSGHNTVSWYQQALGQGPQFIFQYYREEENGRGNFPPRFSGLQFPNYSSELNVNALELDDSALYLCASSLVGGRNEKLFFGSGTQLSVL.

The chain joins TRBV5-1 to TRBJ2-7, with D perhaps matching TRBD1 (5 bases). The germline V gene has CDR1 SGHRS and CDR2 YFSETQ. Between the trimmed V and J ends, which lost 0 bases and 0 bases, there was a span of 7 bases. The length of the CDR3 is 14 residues. CDR3 in DNA: TGCGCCAGCAGCTTGGACAGGTTCTCCTACGAGCAGTACTTC. Translation gives CASSLDRFSYEQYF.

This chain uses TRBV18 with TRBJ2-1, with a tentative D call TRBD1 (8 bases). With 2 bases removed from V and 7 bases from J, the gap between germline ends came to 15 bases. Germline CDR1 and CDR2: KGHSH and LQKENI. The CDR3 length is 15 residues. The CDR3 loop reads CASSPGQGGVNEQFF. CDR3 in DNA: TGTGCCAGCTCACCAGGACAGGGAGGGGTGAATGAGCAGTTCTTC.

There are a few counts of this clone. The chain employs TRBV20-1 and TRBJ1-1; TRBD1 aligns across 8 bases. The CDR3 has 11 residues. The germline CDR1 and CDR2 sequences are DFQATT and SNEGSKA (reference sequence). J gave up 11 bases and V 3 bases, and 5 bases lay outside the gene matches. CDR3 in DNA: TGCAGTGCTAGGGACAGGGAAGATGCTTTCTTT. Its protein is CSARDREDAFF.

V usage is TRBV5-1 and J usage is TRBJ2-7, with TRBD2 identical over 8 bases. CDR1 and CDR2 (germline): SGHRS, YFSETQ. Unmatched junction bases numbered 10, after V lost 6 bases and J lost 2 bases. This CDR3 is 15 amino acids long. This chain's CDR3 is CASNPGAGGPYEQYF. CDR3 nucleotides: TGCGCCAGCAACCCCGGCGCGGGAGGTCCCTACGAGCAGTACTTC. The whole variable domain, remainder taken from reference TRBV5-1 and TRBJ2-7, is KAGVTQTPRYLIKTRGQQVTLSCSPISGHRSVSWYQQTPGQGLQFLFEYFSETQRNKGNFPGRFSGRQFSNSRSEMNVSTLELGDSALYLCASNPGAGGPYEQYFGPGTRLTVT.

This clone was counted a single time. CDR3 nucleotide sequence: TGTGCCAGCAGTTACTCTTACCGCACTGAAGCTTTCTTT. It is translated as CASSYSYRTEAFF. J is TRBJ1-1 and V is TRBV6-5; unclear D gene. V gave up 0 bases and J gave up 4 bases, with 6 bases separating them. The CDR3 loop spans 13 amino acids. CDR1 is MNHEY and CDR2 is SVGAGI in the germline V gene.

The V and J genes are TRBV9 and TRBJ2-7; 10 bases are a match to TRBD1. V lost 3 bases and J lost 6; bases outside the gene matches: 6. Looked up from germline, CDR1 is SGDLS and CDR2 is YYNGEE. The CDR3 sequence is 14 residues long. CDR3 residues: CASSEGTGDGEQYF. DNA for the CDR3: TGTGCCAGCAGCGAGGGGACAGGGGACGGCGAGCAGTACTTC. The complete variable domain, with remaining parts taken from reference TRBV9 and TRBJ2-7, reads DSGVTQTPKHLITATGQRVTLRCSPRSGDLSVYWYQQSLDQGLQFLIQYYNGEERAKGNILERFSAQQFPDLHSELNLSSLELGDSALYFCASSEGTGDGEQYFGPGTRLTVT.

The chain joins TRBV10-1 to TRBJ2-3; D uncertain. In germline, CDR1 is WNHNN, CDR2 SYGVQD (reference sequence). V was cut by 0 bases and J by 6 bases, with 10 bases left in between. This CDR3 has 14 amino acids. DNA of the CDR3: TGCGCCAGCAGTGAGTCGGCGAGGCTGGATACGCAGTATTTT. Its protein is CASSESARLDTQYF.

The chain employs TRBV14 and TRBJ1-4; no clear D. CDR3 length equals 15 residues. The germline CDR1 and CDR2 sequences are SGHDN and FVKESK. The V end lost 1 base, the J end lost 8 bases, and 14 bases lay between the germline ends. CDR3 loop: CASSQGAGLGEKLFF. DNA of the CDR3: TGTGCCAGCAGCCAAGGGGCAGGCCTTGGGGAAAAACTGTTTTTT.

The chain couples TRBV7-9 to TRBJ1-2; D is unresolved. V gave up 1 base and J gave up 3 bases, with 12 bases separating them. CDR1 and CDR2 (germline): SEHNR, FQNEAQ (reference sequence). The CDR3 totals 15 residues. CDR3 bases: TGTGCCAGCAGCTTAGATGGGGTGACGGACTATGGCTACACCTTC. It codes for CASSLDGVTDYGYTF.

The chain employs TRBV5-7 and TRBJ2-5; D is ambiguous. TRBV5-7 is flagged as an ORF with uncertain function. Trimming took off 0 bases at V and 4 bases at J, with 10 bases between the two ends. The CDR3 is 14 amino acids. The CDR3 region has the DNA TGTGCCAGCAGCTTGGCCAGCTCTCCAGAGACCCAGTACTTC. It encodes CASSLASSPETQYF.

Only a few counts were recorded for this clone. The rearrangement joins TRBV6-6 to TRBJ1-6; D is uncertain. This CDR3 contains 13 residues. V shed 6 bases and J shed 0 bases, with 3 bases lying between them. The germline V gene has CDR1 MNHNY and CDR2 SVGAGI (reference sequence). This CDR3 is CASRLSYNSPLHF. As DNA, the CDR3 is TGTGCCAGCAGACTCTCCTATAATTCACCCCTCCACTTT.

This clone ranks as medium-sized. V usage is TRBV15 and J usage is TRBJ1-1; possible D gene TRBD1, 6 bases. The germline V gene encodes CDR1 LNHNV and CDR2 YYDKDF (reference sequence). The ends were cut back, 0 bases at V and 1 base at J, with 12 bases in the middle. The CDR3 spans 16 residues. The CDR3 spells CATSRDQGTRNTEAFF. The CDR3 DNA reads as TGTGCCACCAGCAGAGATCAAGGGACAAGGAACACTGAAGCTTTCTTT.

The V and J genes are TRBV2 and TRBJ2-2, with a tentative D call TRBD1 (7 bases). The CDR3 consists of 14 residues. The germline V gene encodes CDR1 SNHLY and CDR2 FYNNEI. V shed 6 bases and J shed 5 bases, with 13 bases lying between them. CDR3 sequence reads: CASSLTGRTGELFF. In nucleotides, the CDR3 is TGTGCCAGCAGCTTGACAGGGAGGACCGGGGAGCTGTTTTTT.

The CDR3 nucleotides are TGCGCCAGCAGCTTGGGAACGTGGCAGGACACTGAAGCTTTCTTT. It yields the protein CASSLGTWQDTEAFF. V and J are TRBV5-1 and TRBJ1-1; no clear D gene. The V end was cut by 0 bases, the J end by 3 bases, with 12 bases between. The CDR3 is 15 residues long. The V gene's germline CDR1 is SGHRS and CDR2 YFSETQ.

The V gene is TRBV27, the J gene TRBJ2-7; TRBD1 matches 10 bases. V lost 5 bases, J lost 4 bases, and 11 bases stayed unmatched. CDR1 and CDR2 (germline): MNHEY, SMNVEV (reference sequence). The CDR3 runs 16 residues. The CDR3 nucleotides read TGTGCCAGCAGTCCCTCCCCGACAGGGGGCGCTTACGAGCAGTACTTC. Protein sequence: CASSPSPTGGAYEQYF.

This chain joins TRBV5-1 and TRBJ1-6; TRBD1 agrees at 7 bases. Germline V gene sequence: CDR1 SGHRS, CDR2 YFSETQ. This CDR3 spans 15 amino acids. Trimming removed 0 bases from V and 5 bases from J; junction bases left unmatched: 2. The CDR3 region is CASSLATGDNSPLHF. The CDR3 coding sequence is TGCGCCAGCAGCTTGGCCACAGGGGATAATTCACCCCTCCACTTT.

The genes are TRBV3-1 (or the pseudogene TRBV3-2) and TRBJ2-5; 12 bases align to TRBD2. Germline V gene data show CDR1 as LGHDT and CDR2 as YNNKEL (reference sequence). This CDR3 has 21 amino acids. Losses at the gene ends were 3 bases for V and 0 bases for J; bases not matched to a gene: 17. The CDR3 here is CASSQQSHRQLAGGYQETQYF. The CDR3 DNA reads TGTGCCAGCAGCCAGCAATCTCACAGGCAACTAGCGGGGGGATACCAAGAGACCCAGTACTTC.

J is TRBJ1-2 and V is TRBV9, with 7 bases lining up with TRBD1. Unmatched junction bases numbered 7, after V lost 4 bases and J lost 4 bases. The CDR3 loop spans 14 amino acids. Per germline, CDR1 SGDLS and CDR2 YYNGEE. CDR3 sequence (DNA): TGTGCCAGCAGCCCCCGACAGGGCCTCTATGGCTACACCTTC. As protein: CASSPRQGLYGYTF. The entire variable domain, with the rest obtained from reference TRBV9 and TRBJ1-2, is as follows: DSGVTQTPKHLITATGQRVTLRCSPRSGDLSVYWYQQSLDQGLQFLIQYYNGEERAKGNILERFSAQQFPDLHSELNLSSLELGDSALYFCASSPRQGLYGYTFGSGTRLTVV.